The 2 T cell receptor beta chains below all came from one sample that was sequenced in a study of blood T cell repertoires in COVID-19. The protocol was immunoSEQ multiplex PCR, while the TCRdb copy is restricted to in-frame clones and leaves out a portion. The table lists 150,000 to 200,000 clones, over 60% of them singletons. Sequencing was carried out using peripheral blood. The receptors originated from a woman in her 70s with acute or convalescent COVID-19.

In its sample, this clone was seen a few times. The genes are TRBV30 and TRBJ1-1, with TRBD1 matching over 7 bases. Germline CDR1 reads GTSNPN; CDR2 reads SVGIG (reference sequence). J gave up 1 base and V 3 bases, and 8 bases lay outside the gene matches. The CDR3 has 15 residues. This CDR3 reads CAWRFPRGPNTEAFF. The DNA for the CDR3 is TGTGCCTGGAGGTTCCCAAGGGGGCCGAACACTGAAGCTTTCTTT.

The chain links TRBV6-5 to TRBJ2-5; 10 nucleotides agree with TRBD1. CDR1 is MNHEY, CDR2 SVGAGI, per germline. V trimming: 6 bases; J trimming: 5 bases; junction bases outside the gene matches: 9. The CDR3 has 15 residues. This chain's CDR3 is CASRSRDRGGETQYF. CDR3 bases: TGTGCCAGCAGGAGCCGGGACAGGGGAGGGGAGACCCAGTACTTC.